Reported below is one TCR beta chain. Its antigen remains unknown. Assay used: immunoSEQ multiplex PCR; TCRdb lists only in-frame clones, some missing. Of over 60,000 clones listed, 85% to 90% were seen once; the top ten hold about 5%. The data derive from a study of T cell responses to AZD1222 COVID-19 vaccine. Study outcomes and limitations: Baseline serology detected seropositivity in only six or seven AZD1222 recipients. Close to half of spike-specific TCRs reportedly recognize unmutated variant regions. Among vaccine-associated CD4 TCRs, coverage spanned spike, with dominance at 160-218 and 743-854. Once two AZD1222 doses were given, Spike-specific TCR breadth and depth went up.

The CDR3 is 16 residues long. Trimming at V came to 0 bases and at J to 6 bases, leaving 8 bases not matched to a gene. The V gene's germline CDR1 is SGDLS and CDR2 YYNGEE. This clonotype was obtained from an adult who received the MenACWY meningococcal vaccine as a control. The chain links TRBV9 to TRBJ2-3, with 9 bases that match TRBD2. Specimen: peripheral blood, collected 28 days after the second dose of the MenACWY control vaccine. The CDR3 DNA is TGTGCCAGCAGCGTAGGAGGAAGTAGCGGGAGCGATACGCAGTATTTT. It yields the protein CASSVGGSSGSDTQYF.